Listed below are T cell receptor beta chains from one sample, sequenced in a study of OX40 agonist ivuxolimab in advanced cancers. This table comes from immunoSEQ multiplex PCR, and its TCRdb copy is limited to in-frame clones, with some not included. The repertoire holds around 41,000 clones, roughly 80% seen once, with around 2.9% in the top ten. The starting material was CD4+ or CD8+ T cells sorted from blood, obtained in a trial of the OX40 agonist ivuxolimab. The receptor set was obtained from an adult with an advanced solid tumor such as melanoma, head and neck, liver or kidney cancer. Each CDR3 is given with its conserved first and last residue. Expanded clones are given a class, and other clones once, few, many or no size at all.

j_call | v_call | clone_size | cdr3_aa
TRBJ2-5 | TRBV9 | NA | CASSVGLAATFQETQYF
TRBJ2-1 | TRBV18 | once | CASSRLAGDSYNEQFF
TRBJ1-5 | TRBV6-5 | NA | CASSYSGQRNQPQHF
TRBJ1-4 | TRBV5-6 | NA | CASSLTGKFGDEKLFF
TRBJ2-7 | TRBV5-6 | NA | CASTRRGTALNYEQYF
TRBJ1-4 | TRBV5-1 | NA | CASSLVSGGEKLFF
TRBJ2-1 | TRBV10-3 | NA | CAISERAGVDNEQFF
TRBJ2-1 | TRBV11-3 | NA | CASSLDGVNNEQFF
TRBJ1-2 | TRBV2 | few | CASETVLLAGYTF
TRBJ1-5 | TRBV27 | NA | CASSPNPFGLVNQPQHF
TRBJ2-5 | TRBV4-1 | NA | CASSQGTSGGETQYF
TRBJ1-3 | TRBV28 | once | CASSLWSGSTIYF
TRBJ1-1 | TRBV18 | NA | CASSPGTGEISEAFF
TRBJ2-7 | TRBV4-1 | NA | CASSRLVLAGYEQYF
TRBJ1-2 | TRBV7-8 | once | CASSTGTGIGYTF
TRBJ1-4 | TRBV25-1 | once | CASSSGQSNEKLFF
TRBJ1-5 | TRBV28 | NA | CASSRSGSGGVYSNQPQHF
TRBJ2-2 | TRBV30 | NA | CAWSVTTGELFF
TRBJ1-1 | TRBV5-6 | NA | CASSFRAPTGMNTEAFF
TRBJ2-5 | TRBV6-1 | few | CASSALRETQYF
TRBJ2-2 | TRBV7-9 | few | CASSLVFVGELFF
TRBJ2-7 | TRBV14 | NA | CASSQETLSSYEQYF
TRBJ1-6 | TRBV4-1 | NA | CASSQDPQYFGGSPLHF
TRBJ2-3 | TRBV2 | NA | CATSGGRADTQYF
NA | TRBV7-7 | NA | CASSLGEADEQYF
TRBJ2-6 | TRBV11-2 | NA | CASSRTSKQQSRANVLTF
TRBJ2-7 | TRBV6-1 | NA | CASSEYREDEQYF